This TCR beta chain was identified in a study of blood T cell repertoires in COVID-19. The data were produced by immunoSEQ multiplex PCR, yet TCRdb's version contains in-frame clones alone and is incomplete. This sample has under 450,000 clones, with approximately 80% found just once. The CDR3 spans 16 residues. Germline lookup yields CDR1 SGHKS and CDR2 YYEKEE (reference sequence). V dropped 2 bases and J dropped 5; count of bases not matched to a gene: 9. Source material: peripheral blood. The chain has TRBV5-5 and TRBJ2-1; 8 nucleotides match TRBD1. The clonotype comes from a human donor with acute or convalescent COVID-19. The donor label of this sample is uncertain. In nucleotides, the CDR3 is TGTGCCAGCAGCTTCCGTTTGACAGGGGCCGACAATGAGCAGTTCTTC. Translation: CASSFRLTGADNEQFF.